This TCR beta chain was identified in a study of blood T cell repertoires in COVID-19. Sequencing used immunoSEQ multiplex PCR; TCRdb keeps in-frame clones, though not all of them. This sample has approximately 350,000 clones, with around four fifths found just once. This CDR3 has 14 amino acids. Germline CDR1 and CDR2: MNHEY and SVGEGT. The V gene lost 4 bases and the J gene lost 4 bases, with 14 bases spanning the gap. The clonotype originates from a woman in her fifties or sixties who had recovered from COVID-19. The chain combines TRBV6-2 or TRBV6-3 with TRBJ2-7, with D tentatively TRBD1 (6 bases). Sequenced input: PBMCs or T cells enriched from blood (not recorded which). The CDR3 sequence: CASSSYRVGYEQYF. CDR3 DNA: TGTGCCAGCAGTTCGTACAGGGTTGGATACGAGCAGTACTTC.